A single T cell receptor beta chain is shown here with its context. This clonotype was counted a few times. No antigen is known for it. It has no much larger one-base neighbor in the sample; base qualities were not kept. A patient counted as having stable Graves' hyperthyroidism if no progression to ophthalmopathy occurred over 18 months of follow-up. Hyperthyroidism patients were aged 18 to 65 years and newly diagnosed, with disease duration of less than 2 months. Patients with uncontrolled infections, other autoimmune diseases, pregnancy or lactation were excluded. Diagnoses were based on clinical symptoms, serum thyroxine and TRAb, thyroid ultrasound and orbital computed tomography. PBMCs were separated from approximately 10 ml of fresh peripheral blood using Ficoll-Paque density gradient centrifugation. Total RNA was extracted with Trizol reagent, and quality was checked on an Agilent 2100 Bioanalyzer.

The TCR beta CDR3 regions were amplified from RNA transcripts. The TCR CDR3 was subjected to a first round of RT-PCR using the HTBI primer set and the Qiagen OneStep RT-PCR kit. Libraries were constructed in a second round of multiplex PCR, after which size selection and purification were carried out. The libraries were sequenced on an Illumina HiSeq2000 using paired-end 100 bp reads. On the authors' methods: SOAPnuke was used to process the raw data, throwing out any read that contained adapters or uncalled bases, had a mean Phred below 15, or lacked an exact constant-primer or identifier match. High-quality paired reads were merged with COPE v1.2.5, and unique nucleotide sequences were defined as clonotypes. Clonotypes were aligned to IMGT TRBV, TRBD and TRBJ reference segments using MiTCR v1.1. Analysis was restricted to V-J combinations with a frequency above 0.0001, which covered 98% to 99.2% of repertoires. A TCS score was defined as the ratio of F50 (clonal expansion) to E x V (chaos), with BLOSUM62-based TCRdist applied between CDR3 peptides within each V-J. Welch's t-statistics and random forest reduced roughly 530 V-J features to roughly 13, which were used in a naive Bayes classifier (R e1071). The public reads were reprocessed in TCRdb via fastp at Q25 and MiXCR, keeping in-frame beta chains. Rows merge per CDR3 protein into single entries with the most common DNA and genes. The V and J calls here are based on TCRdb, not the publication. For this sample there are roughly 350,000 distinct CDR3 sequences; approximately 15% appear just once. The ten largest clones represent 20% to 25% of the sample.

V and J are truncated by 5 bases and 6 bases respectively, leaving an intervening sequence of 17 bases. CDR1 and CDR2 are drawn from the germline V gene (reference sequence): DFQATT, SNEGSKA. The CDR3 runs 14 amino acids, cysteine and phenylalanine included. Of all the DNA, just the CDR3 is kept, 42 bases in frame from base 1. This sample stems from a study of T cells in Graves' hyperthyroidism and ophthalmopathy (dated by TCRdb to between 2019 and 2020). General notes on the study: Peripheral blood was sampled at the time of initial diagnosis, prior to any treatment. To identify distinguishing TCR V-J signatures, a discovery cohort of about 100 patients was used, comprising approximately 40 with Graves' ophthalmopathy and about 59 with stable Graves' hyperthyroidism. Thyroid tissue and blood T-cell repertoires from several Graves' hyperthyroidism patients were also compared in the study. The approximately 90 discovery patients were randomly split 7:3 into training and test sets. TCR Vbeta CDR3 sequencing of some 140 peripheral blood samples (roughly 41 ophthalmopathy, over 70 hyperthyroidism and roughly 17 progressor patients) is reported in the paper. After blood sampling, hyperthyroidism patients were treated with methimazole at a starting dose of 30 mg daily, and ophthalmopathy patients were treated with high-dose intravenous methylprednisolone. Prospective prediction of ophthalmopathy was tested in an independent validation cohort of about 19 hyperthyroidism patients and around 16 patients who later progressed to ophthalmopathy.

What the research found in general, with its limitations: Most expanded thyroid clonotypes (frequency above 0.001) were also detected in blood, suggesting blood repertoires may reflect thyroid immune responses. Sample size was not statistically predetermined, and blinding of investigators to group allocation was not performed. In validation, progression to ophthalmopathy was predicted by the model with 70.59% sensitivity and around 76% specificity, a median of approximately 7.1 months before onset. Ophthalmopathy was separated from stable hyperthyroidism by a 13 V-J signature model, with 87.88% sensitivity and approximately 81% specificity obtained in cross-validation and 80%/75% obtained in testing.

The clonotype was recovered from a woman younger than 45 with Graves' hyperthyroidism. The receptor chain draws on TRBV20-1 and TRBJ2-4; the D region possibly corresponds to TRBD1 (5 bases align). Sequencing was performed on blood. Here is the DNA: TGCAGTGCTGGCCCCTCGACGCAGGGAAACATTCAGTACTTC. The resulting protein is CSAGPSTQGNIQYF.